Listed below are T cell receptor beta chains from one sample, sequenced in a study of blood T cell repertoires in COVID-19. TCRdb's copy holds only in-frame clones and misses some; the assay was immunoSEQ multiplex PCR. This sample has about 160,000 clones; roughly 83% occur once, and the top ten carry roughly 9.2%. The sample was peripheral blood. The receptors here all came from a woman aged 80 or older with active or convalescent COVID-19. CDR3s include the opening cysteine and the closing phenylalanine or tryptophan. The order of the fields is D gene, V gene, clone size, J gene, CDR3 protein, CDR3 DNA. D genes are given only for firm matches. Expanded clones are given a class, and other clones once, few, many or no size at all.

-	TRBV9	-	TRBJ1-3	CASSGGEVPGNTIYF	TGTGCCAGCAGTGGGGGGGAAGTCCCTGGAAACACCATATATTTT
TRBD1	TRBV9	-	TRBJ1-3	CASSPGTARNTIYF	TGTGCCAGCAGCCCGGGGACAGCACGAAACACCATATATTTT
TRBD1	TRBV19	few	TRBJ1-2	CASGSQGQGAHGYTF	TGTGCCAGTGGATCTCAGGGGCAGGGGGCTCATGGCTACACCTTC
-	TRBV9	-	TRBJ1-1	CASSDGQPGTEAFF	TGTGCCAGCAGCGACGGACAGCCGGGCACTGAAGCTTTCTTT
-	TRBV9	-	TRBJ2-6	CASSAVSGANVLTF	TGTGCCAGCAGCGCGGTATCCGGGGCCAACGTCCTGACTTTC
-	TRBV29-1	-	TRBJ2-7	CSVVAVYEQYF	TGCAGCGTTGTAGCGGTTTACGAGCAGTACTTC
TRBD2	TRBV11-2	-	TRBJ2-1	CASSFGLERLNEQFF	TGTGCCAGCAGCTTCGGACTAGAAAGGCTCAATGAGCAGTTCTTC
TRBD1	TRBV4-3	-	TRBJ2-2	CASRPGQGIIFGIGELFF	TGCGCCAGCAGACCGGGACAGGGGATAATTTTTGGTATCGGGGAGCTGTTTTTT
TRBD2	TRBV24-1	-	TRBJ2-1	CATMAGGNNEQFF	TGTGCCACCATGGCGGGGGGGAACAATGAGCAGTTCTTC
-	TRBV7-9	-	TRBJ1-6	CASSFGQTNSPLHF	TGTGCCAGCAGCTTCGGACAGACCAATTCACCCCTCCACTTT
-	TRBV2	-	TRBJ2-7	CASRPGGGEQYF	TGTGCCAGCAGGCCTGGGGGCGGCGAGCAGTACTTC
TRBD2	TRBV3-1/TRBV3-2	few	TRBJ2-7	CASSRLPGTSIHEQYF	TGTGCCAGCAGCCGCCTTCCCGGGACTAGTATCCACGAGCAGTACTTC
TRBD1	TRBV9	-	TRBJ1-2	CASSPGQGTYGYTF	TGTGCCAGCAGCCCGGGACAGGGGACCTATGGCTACACCTTC
-	TRBV4-1	-	TRBJ1-1	CASSQDQGRAFF	TGCGCCAGCAGCCAAGATCAGGGTAGGGCTTTCTTT
-	TRBV7-9	once	TRBJ1-5	CASSFGDSNQPQHF	TGTGCCAGCAGCTTCGGGGATAGCAATCAGCCCCAGCATTTT
-	TRBV25-1	-	TRBJ2-5	CASSEEGARTQYF	TGTGCCAGCAGTGAGGAGGGGGCCAGGACCCAGTACTTC
TRBD1	TRBV18	-	TRBJ2-7	CASSPPPGQGNEQYF	TGTGCCAGCTCACCACCTCCGGGACAGGGTAACGAGCAGTACTTC
TRBD1	TRBV11-2	-	TRBJ2-3	CASSSRTGFKADTQYF	TGTGCCAGCAGCTCCAGGACAGGGTTTAAGGCAGATACGCAGTATTTT
-	TRBV10-2	-	TRBJ1-2	CASSEVSGYGYTF	TGCGCCAGCAGTGAGGTGAGCGGCTATGGCTACACCTTC
-	TRBV15	-	TRBJ1-2	CATSREDRSYGYTF	TGTGCCACCAGCAGAGAAGACAGATCCTATGGCTACACCTTC
TRBD1	TRBV3-1/TRBV3-2	-	TRBJ1-3	CASSQDRDRGDTIYF	TGTGCCAGCAGCCAAGATAGGGACAGGGGTGACACCATATATTTT
TRBD1	TRBV7-2	-	TRBJ2-7	CASSLGGTGFYEQYF	TGTGCCAGCAGCCTCGGAGGGACAGGGTTCTACGAGCAGTACTTC
-	TRBV3-1/TRBV3-2	few	TRBJ1-4	CASSPTTGKLFF	TGTGCCAGCAGCCCAACGACGGGGAAACTGTTTTTT
-	TRBV2	few	TRBJ2-5	CASSERGAETQYF	TGTGCCAGCAGTGAACGGGGGGCTGAGACCCAGTACTTC
TRBD1	TRBV4-1	-	TRBJ1-4	CASSQPGGGKLFF	TGCGCCAGCAGCCAACCAGGGGGCGGGAAACTGTTTTTT
-	TRBV5-1	few	TRBJ2-2	CASTPVWGQEAGELFF	TGCGCCAGCACCCCGGTGTGGGGGCAGGAGGCCGGGGAGCTGTTTTTT
TRBD1	TRBV5-4	-	TRBJ1-2	CASSLQGDGGYTF	TGTGCCAGCAGCTTACAGGGGGACGGTGGCTACACCTTC
-	TRBV27	-	TRBJ1-2	CASSLNRDHYYGYTF	TGTGCCAGCAGTCTCAACAGGGATCACTACTATGGCTACACCTTC
-	TRBV10-3	-	TRBJ1-3	CAISVQSSGNTIYF	TGTGCCATCAGTGTACAGAGCTCTGGAAACACCATATATTTT
TRBD1	TRBV24-1	-	TRBJ2-1	CATSEGQGQFF	TGTGCCACCAGTGAGGGACAGGGTCAGTTCTTC
TRBD1	TRBV7-6	-	TRBJ2-3	CASSATGGVGSDTQYF	TGTGCCAGCAGCGCGACAGGGGGAGTAGGTTCAGATACGCAGTATTTT